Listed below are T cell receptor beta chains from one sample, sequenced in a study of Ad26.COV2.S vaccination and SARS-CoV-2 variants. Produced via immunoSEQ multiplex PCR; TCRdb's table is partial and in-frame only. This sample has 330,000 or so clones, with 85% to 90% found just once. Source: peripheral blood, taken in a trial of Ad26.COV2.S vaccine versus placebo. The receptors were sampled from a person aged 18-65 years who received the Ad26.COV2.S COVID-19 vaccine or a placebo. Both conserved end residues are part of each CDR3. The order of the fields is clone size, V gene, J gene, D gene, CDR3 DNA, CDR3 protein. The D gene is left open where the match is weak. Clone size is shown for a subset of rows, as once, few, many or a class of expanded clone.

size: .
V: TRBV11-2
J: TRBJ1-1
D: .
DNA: TGTGCCAGCAGCCCCCATGTAGCAGGGAACACTGAAGCTTTCTTT
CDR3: CASSPHVAGNTEAFF

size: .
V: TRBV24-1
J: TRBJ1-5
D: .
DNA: TGTGCCACCAGTACCACCCTCGCGAGGGGAAAGCAGCCCCAGCATTTT
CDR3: CATSTTLARGKQPQHF

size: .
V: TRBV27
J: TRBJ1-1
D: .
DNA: TGTGCCAGCAGTTTAGTAGGAGTCAACACTGAAGCTTTCTTT
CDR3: CASSLVGVNTEAFF

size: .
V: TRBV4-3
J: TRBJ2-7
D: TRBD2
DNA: TGCGCCAGCAGCCTCCGAAACGGGGGGGCCGAGCAGTACTTC
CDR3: CASSLRNGGAEQYF

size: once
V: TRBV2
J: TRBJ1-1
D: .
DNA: TGTGCCAGCAGACGTCAGATATCGAGCACTGAAGCTTTCTTT
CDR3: CASRRQISSTEAFF

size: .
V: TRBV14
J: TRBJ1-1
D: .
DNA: TGTGCCAGCAGCCAAGATTTGGGGGCCCTTGCCACTGAAGCTTTCTTT
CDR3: CASSQDLGALATEAFF

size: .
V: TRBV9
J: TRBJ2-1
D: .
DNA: TGTGCCAGCAGACGGAGTCCCGAGGCCCACAATGAGCAGTTCTTC
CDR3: CASRRSPEAHNEQFF

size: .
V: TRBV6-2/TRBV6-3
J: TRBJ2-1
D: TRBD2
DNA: TGTGCCAGCAGTTACCCCTTTTCGATAGCGGGAGGGGAGGAGCAGTTCTTC
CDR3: CASSYPFSIAGGEEQFF

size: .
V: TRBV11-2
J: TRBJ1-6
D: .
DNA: TGTGCCAGCAGCCCCGGACTTAATTCACCCCTCCACTTT
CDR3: CASSPGLNSPLHF

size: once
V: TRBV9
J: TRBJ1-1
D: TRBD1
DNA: TGTGCCAGCAGCCCCTCCCCGGGACAGGGTCGTCGGGATGACACTGAAGCTTTCTTT
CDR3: CASSPSPGQGRRDDTEAFF

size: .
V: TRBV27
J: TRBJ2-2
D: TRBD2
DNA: TGTGCCAGCAGTTTAGTTCCGGGGGAGGGTGGGTACACCGGGGAGCTGTTTTTT
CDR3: CASSLVPGEGGYTGELFF

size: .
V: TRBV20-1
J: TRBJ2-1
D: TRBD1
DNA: TGCAGTGCTAGTCGACAGGGAATATACAATGAGCAGTTCTTC
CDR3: CSASRQGIYNEQFF

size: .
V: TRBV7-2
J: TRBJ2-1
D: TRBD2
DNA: TGTGCCAGCAGCTCCCTAGCGGGAGGCCATAATGAGCAGTTCTTC
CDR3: CASSSLAGGHNEQFF

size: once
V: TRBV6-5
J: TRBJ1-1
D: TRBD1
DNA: TGTGCCAGCAGTTTGCCCAGGGGGAAAGCTTTCTTT
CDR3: CASSLPRGKAFF

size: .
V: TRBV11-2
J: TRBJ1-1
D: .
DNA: TGTGCCAGCGCCGACGGAGGATTCACTGAAGCTTTCTTT
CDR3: CASADGGFTEAFF

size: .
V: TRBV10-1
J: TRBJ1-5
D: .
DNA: TGCGCCAGCAGTGGACAGCCCCAGCATTTT
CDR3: CASSGQPQHF

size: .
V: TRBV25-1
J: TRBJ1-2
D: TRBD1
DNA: TGTGCCAGCAGTGATGGGGACAGCAACAACTATGGCTACACCTTC
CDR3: CASSDGDSNNYGYTF

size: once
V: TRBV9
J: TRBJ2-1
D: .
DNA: TGTGCCAGCAGCGTAATGCTAGGCAATGAGCAGTTCTTC
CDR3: CASSVMLGNEQFF

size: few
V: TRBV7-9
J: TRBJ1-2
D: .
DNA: TGTGCCAGCAGCTTAGATACTACAAGTTTGGGTGGCTACACCTTC
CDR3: CASSLDTTSLGGYTF

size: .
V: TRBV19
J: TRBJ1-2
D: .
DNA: TGTGCCAGTAGTATAGGAAAGGGGGGCGACTATGGCTACACCTTC
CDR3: CASSIGKGGDYGYTF

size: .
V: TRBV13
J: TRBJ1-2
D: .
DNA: TGTGCCAGCAGTCTGGGTGGGGGAGGCTACACCTTC
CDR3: CASSLGGGGYTF

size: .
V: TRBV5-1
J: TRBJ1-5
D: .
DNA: TGCGCCAGCAGCCCGTCAAGCGGGGGCAATCAGCCCCAGCATTTT
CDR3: CASSPSSGGNQPQHF

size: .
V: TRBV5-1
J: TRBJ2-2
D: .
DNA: TGCGCCAGCAGCTTAGGTAACACCGGGGAGCTGTTTTTT
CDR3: CASSLGNTGELFF

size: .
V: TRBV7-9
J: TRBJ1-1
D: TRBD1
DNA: TGTGCCACTACAGGGGGCGAGGTTGAAGCTTTCTTT
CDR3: CATTGGEVEAFF

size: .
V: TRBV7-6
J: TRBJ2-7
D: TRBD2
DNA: TGTGCCAGCAGCGACGAAGGGACTAGCGGGCTTTCCTACGAGCAGTACTTC
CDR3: CASSDEGTSGLSYEQYF

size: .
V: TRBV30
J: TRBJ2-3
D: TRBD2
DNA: TGTGCCTGTCCGGGACTAGCGGGGGGGCGAGTAGATACGCAGTATTTT
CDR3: CACPGLAGGRVDTQYF

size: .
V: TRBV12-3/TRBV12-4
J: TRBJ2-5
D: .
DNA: TGTGCCAGCAGTCCGGGTATCCAAGAGACCCAGTACTTC
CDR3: CASSPGIQETQYF

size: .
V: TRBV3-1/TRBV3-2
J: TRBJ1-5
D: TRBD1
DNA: TGTGCCAGCAGCCAAACCGGACAGGGCAACAATCAGCCCCAGCATTTT
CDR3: CASSQTGQGNNQPQHF

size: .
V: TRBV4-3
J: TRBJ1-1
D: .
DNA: TGCGCCAGCAGCCAAGGGTCGGACACTGAAGCTTTCTTT
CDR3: CASSQGSDTEAFF

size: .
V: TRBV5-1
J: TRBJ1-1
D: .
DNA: TGCGCCAGCAGCTTGGACTTCAAAGGAGCTTTCTTT
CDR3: CASSLDFKGAFF